The rows below give T cell receptor beta chains drawn from one sample of a study of human T cells and chemical hapten exposure. From the RACE reads, TCRdb called clonotypes with MiXCR, one entry per CDR3 protein. The repertoire holds 340,000 or so distinct CDR3 sequences, with around 7% as singletons. The sample in question was whole blood, obtained in connection with sensitization to the hapten diphenylcyclopropenone (DPC). The receptors were sampled from a woman between 18 and 30 years old with alopecia areata. Some clones in this sample may be carry-over from other donors' samples. Each CDR3 is given with its conserved first and last residue. Each record gives: D gene, clone size, V gene, J gene, CDR3 protein, CDR3 DNA. The D gene is left open where the match is weak. Part of the rows lack a size; the others show once, few, many or a class for expanded clones.

NA	many	TRBV12-3/TRBV12-4	TRBJ1-1	CASSFGSNTEAFF	TGTGCCAGCAGTTTTGGATCGAACACTGAAGCTTTCTTT
NA	few	TRBV15	TRBJ2-4	CATSGGTPIAKNIQYF	TGTGCCACCAGCGGGGGGACACCCATAGCCAAAAACATTCAGTACTTC
TRBD1	few	TRBV20-1	TRBJ1-1	CSVPRTGDTEAFF	TGCAGTGTACCCCGGACAGGGGACACTGAAGCTTTCTTT
TRBD1	few	TRBV29-1	TRBJ1-5	CSVVGTENGPQHF	TGCAGCGTTGTTGGGACAGAGAACGGGCCCCAGCATTTT
NA	few	TRBV2	TRBJ2-3	CASSGPGKDTQYF	TGTGCCAGCAGTGGTCCGGGGAAGGATACGCAGTATTTT
NA	many	TRBV5-6	TRBJ2-7	CASSVVDREGEQYF	TGTGCCAGCAGCGTCGTCGACAGGGAGGGCGAGCAGTACTTC
NA	NA	TRBV27	TRBJ1-5	CASGISGSQPQHF	TGTGCCAGCGGGATATCGGGCTCTCAGCCCCAGCATTTT
TRBD2	many	TRBV5-6	TRBJ2-7	CASSRTSGGAYEQYF	TGTGCCAGCAGCCGGACTAGCGGGGGAGCCTACGAGCAGTACTTC
TRBD2	NA	TRBV12-3/TRBV12-4	TRBJ2-3	CASSLMAGGADTQYF	TGTGCCAGCAGTTTGATGGCGGGGGGGGCAGATACGCAGTATTTT
NA	NA	TRBV5-1	TRBJ1-2	CASSRGPEDGYTF	TGCGCCAGCAGCCGGGGACCCGAAGATGGCTACACCTTC
NA	many	TRBV6-2/TRBV6-3	TRBJ1-5	CASSYDHSNQPQHF	TGTGCCAGCAGTTACGACCATAGCAATCAGCCCCAGCATTTT
TRBD2	few	TRBV7-8	TRBJ2-3	CASSARTSGTDTQYF	TGTGCCAGCAGCGCCCGGACTAGCGGCACAGATACGCAGTATTTT
TRBD1	NA	TRBV27	TRBJ1-4	CASSPVAGGIREKLFF	TGTGCCAGCAGTCCCGTGGCAGGGGGCATACGTGAAAAACTGTTTTTT
TRBD1	NA	TRBV20-1	TRBJ2-7	CSARTGKGAYEQYF	TGCAGTGCCAGGACAGGGAAGGGGGCTTACGAGCAGTACTTC
TRBD2	few	TRBV27	TRBJ2-3	CASSMTSGFPDTQYF	TGTGCCAGCAGTATGACTAGCGGGTTCCCCGATACGCAGTATTTT
NA	NA	TRBV4-1	TRBJ2-5	CTSSQAGTVEETQYF	TGCACCAGCAGCCAAGCCGGGACGGTTGAAGAGACCCAGTACTTC
TRBD1	few	TRBV6-1	TRBJ1-1	CASRSQGRNTEAFF	TGTGCCAGCAGGTCACAGGGGAGGAACACTGAAGCTTTCTTT
NA	many	TRBV14	TRBJ2-1	CASSQARPTGGEQFF	TGTGCCAGCAGCCAAGCCAGGCCAACTGGGGGGGAGCAGTTCTTC
TRBD1	NA	TRBV5-1	TRBJ1-6	CASSLTGTGGNSPLHF	TGCGCCAGCAGCTTGACCGGGACAGGAGGGAATTCACCCCTCCACTTT
NA	NA	TRBV2	TRBJ1-5	CASSEQGSNQPQHF	TGTGCCAGCAGTGAACAGGGCAGCAATCAGCCCCAGCATTTT
TRBD1	few	TRBV24-1	TRBJ2-3	CATSDLLDRTDTQYF	TGTGCCACCAGTGATTTGCTGGACAGGACAGATACGCAGTATTTT
TRBD1	many	TRBV24-1	TRBJ1-1	CAIGQGAEAFF	TGTGCCATCGGACAGGGGGCTGAAGCTTTCTTT
NA	NA	TRBV19	TRBJ2-6	CASRRPQASSGANVLTF	TGTGCCAGTAGGAGACCCCAGGCTAGCTCTGGGGCCAACGTCCTGACTTTC
TRBD1	many	TRBV4-1	TRBJ1-5	CASSQEPDRGNQPQHF	TGCGCCAGCAGCCAAGAACCGGACAGGGGAAATCAGCCCCAGCATTTT
NA	few	TRBV11-3	TRBJ2-7	CASSLVGYYEQYF	TGTGCCAGCAGCTTAGTCGGGTACTACGAGCAGTACTTC
NA	many	TRBV29-1	TRBJ2-5	CSVRARRTQETQYF	TGCAGCGTGCGGGCTCGCCGGACCCAAGAGACCCAGTACTTC
TRBD1	NA	TRBV7-2	TRBJ1-4	CASSRMQGQGGEKLFF	TGTGCCAGCAGTCGTATGCAGGGACAGGGAGGAGAAAAACTGTTTTTT
NA	few	TRBV6-5	TRBJ1-2	CASSFLSSYGYTF	TGTGCCAGCAGTTTCCTTTCCAGCTATGGCTACACCTTC
NA	NA	TRBV20-1	TRBJ2-1	CSARDRLAAYNEQFF	TGCAGTGCTAGAGATAGGCTAGCTGCTTACAATGAGCAGTTCTTC
TRBD2	NA	TRBV7-3	TRBJ2-5	CASSLAGGLLETQYF	TGTGCCAGCAGCTTAGCGGGGGGGCTTCTAGAGACCCAGTACTTC
TRBD1	NA	TRBV29-1	TRBJ2-7	CSASGTGGSYEQYF	TGCAGCGCTTCCGGGACAGGGGGTTCCTACGAGCAGTACTTC
TRBD1	many	TRBV4-1	TRBJ2-3	CASSPRPSGQGVSTDTQYF	TGCGCCAGCAGCCCCCGACCCTCAGGACAGGGGGTAAGCACAGATACGCAGTATTTT